The sequence of this T cell receptor beta chain was determined in a study of healthy donors' naive CD4 and CD8 T cells. Each TCR library used 450 to 600 ng of total RNA and a linear amplification protocol. Source study methods: Sequencing covered around 78,000 rearranged alpha-chain transcripts across several healthy donors. TCRdb passed the reads through MiXCR, listing each CDR3 protein once. These V and J calls rely on TCRdb rather than the paper's analysis. In the table there are about 180,000 distinct CDR3 sequences, 65% to 80% of which are singletons. J was trimmed by 2 bases and V by 0 bases; bases with no gene match: 1. Germline loops: CDR1 SGHRS, CDR2 YFSETQ. There are 16 residues in the CDR3.

The rearrangement links TRBV5-1 to TRBJ2-5; 13 bases fit TRBD2. This receptor was identified in a pool of human donors in good health; the sample pools cells from several healthy donors. Sequencing input: naive CD4+ and CD8+ T cells sorted from blood, pooled from several donors. CDR3 in amino acids: CASSLGGLAGQETQYF. The CDR3 DNA is TGCGCCAGCAGCTTGGGGGGACTAGCGGGACAAGAGACCCAGTACTTC.